Reported below is one TCR beta chain. Its antigen is not known. Trimming removed 3 bases from V and 0 bases from J; junction bases left unmatched: 3. The germline V gene encodes CDR1 KGHSH and CDR2 LQKENI. This CDR3 has 15 residues. The source of the sample is a study of cytomegalovirus exposure and HLA in healthy donors. Amplification used 60 Vbeta primers and 13 Jbeta primers. Only in-frame clones appear in the TCRdb table, and some are missing; sequencing was by immunoSEQ multiplex PCR. The sample carries about 120,000 clones, about 81% recorded once. Study results and limitations: Beyond CMV serostatus, there was no information to go on about immune exposure.

The chain joins TRBV18 to TRBJ2-3; 7 bases line up with TRBD2. The source of this sequence is a middle-aged man in good health and CMV-seronegative. Sequencing was carried out using PBMCs. The CDR3 reads CASSPGTTSTDTQYF. The CDR3 nucleotides read TGTGCCAGCTCACCGGGGACTACTAGCACAGATACGCAGTATTTT.